This TCR beta chain emerged from a study of cytomegalovirus exposure and HLA in healthy donors. Study-level results: Solely CMV serostatus was available to characterize immune exposure. A further, later analysis showed that HLA-associated TCR beta chains (compared with equally common others) were more clonally expanded. What a later analysis reportedly showed was that an Asian-associated ancestry cluster had fewer N-insertions than the 666-donor mean.

The PCR had 60 Vbeta and 13 Jbeta primers. Measured with immunoSEQ multiplex PCR; TCRdb has only the in-frame clones, and not every one. The sample records over 100,000 clones, roughly three fifths being singletons. Deletions cut 4 bases from V and 3 bases from J, with 9 bases between. Per germline, CDR1 SGHRS and CDR2 YFSETQ. The CDR3 extends over 13 amino acids. The donors gave bone marrow, and they were healthy. Turning to this clone: The antigen is unknown.

The J gene is TRBJ2-3, the V gene TRBV5-1; D is uncertain. The sample taken for sequencing was PBMCs. This TCR came from a woman in her forties in good health and CMV-seronegative. This chain's CDR3 is CASSPEWTDTQYF. DNA for the CDR3: TGCGCCAGCAGCCCGGAGTGGACAGATACGCAGTATTTT.